This T cell receptor (beta chain) was sequenced during a study of PD-L1 blockade in urothelial cancer. This table comes from immunoSEQ multiplex PCR, and its TCRdb copy is limited to in-frame clones, with some not included. The top ten hold 25% of the sample, which has roughly 40,000 clones, around nine tenths seen once. CDR3 length equals 15 residues. Trimming removed 5 bases from V and 6 bases from J, with 19 bases in between. CDR1 is MDHEN, CDR2 SYDVKM, per germline. Time point described: pretreatment peripheral blood. This clone was recorded once. The source is a donor over 35 with urothelial cancer. The sequencing used PBMCs, collected around atezolizumab (anti-PD-L1) treatment. J is TRBJ1-1 and V is TRBV28; D unclear. CDR3 bases: TGTGCCAGCAGTCTCCCCGGACGCGGGCGCGCTGAAGCTTTCTTT. Translation gives CASSLPGRGRAEAFF.